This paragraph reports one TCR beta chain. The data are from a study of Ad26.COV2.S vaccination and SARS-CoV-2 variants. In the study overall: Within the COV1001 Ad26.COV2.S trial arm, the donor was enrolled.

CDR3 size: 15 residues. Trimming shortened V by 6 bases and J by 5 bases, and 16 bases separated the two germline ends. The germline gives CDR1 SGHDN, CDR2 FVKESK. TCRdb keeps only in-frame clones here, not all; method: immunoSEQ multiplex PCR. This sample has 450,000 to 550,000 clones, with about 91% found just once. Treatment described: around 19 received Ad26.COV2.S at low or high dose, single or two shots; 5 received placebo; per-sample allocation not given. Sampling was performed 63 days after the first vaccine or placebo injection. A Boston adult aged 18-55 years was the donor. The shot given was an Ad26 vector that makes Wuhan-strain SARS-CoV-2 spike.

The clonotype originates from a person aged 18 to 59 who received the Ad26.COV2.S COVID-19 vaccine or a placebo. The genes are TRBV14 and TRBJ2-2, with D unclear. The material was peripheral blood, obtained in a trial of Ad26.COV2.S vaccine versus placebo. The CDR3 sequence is CASSQWGIRTGELFF. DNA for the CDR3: TGTGCCAGCAGTCAGTGGGGAATTCGTACCGGGGAGCTGTTTTTT.